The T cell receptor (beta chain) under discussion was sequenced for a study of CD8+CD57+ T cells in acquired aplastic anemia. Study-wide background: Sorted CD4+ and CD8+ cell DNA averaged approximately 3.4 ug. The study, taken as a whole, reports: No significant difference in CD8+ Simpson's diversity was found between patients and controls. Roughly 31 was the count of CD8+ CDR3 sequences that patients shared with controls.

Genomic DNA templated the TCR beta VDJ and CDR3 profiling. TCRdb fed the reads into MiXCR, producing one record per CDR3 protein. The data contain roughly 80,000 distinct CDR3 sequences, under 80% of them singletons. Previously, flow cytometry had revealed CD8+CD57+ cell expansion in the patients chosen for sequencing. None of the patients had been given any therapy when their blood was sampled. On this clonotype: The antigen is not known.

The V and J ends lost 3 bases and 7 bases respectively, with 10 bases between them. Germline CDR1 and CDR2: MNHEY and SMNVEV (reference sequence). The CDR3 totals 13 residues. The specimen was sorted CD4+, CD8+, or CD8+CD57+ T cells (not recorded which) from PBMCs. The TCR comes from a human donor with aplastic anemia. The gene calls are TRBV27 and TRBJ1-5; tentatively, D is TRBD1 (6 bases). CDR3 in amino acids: CASSLGRGQPQHF. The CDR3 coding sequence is TGTGCCAGCAGTTTGGGCAGGGGCCAGCCCCAGCATTTT.